This T cell receptor (beta chain) is drawn from a study of cytomegalovirus exposure and HLA in healthy donors. Study results and limitations: Donors were assumed by presence/absence analyses to have roughly uniform sequencing depth.

Primers for the PCR totalled 60 Vbeta and 13 Jbeta. The protocol was immunoSEQ multiplex PCR, while the TCRdb copy is restricted to in-frame clones and leaves out a portion. The profile shows 150,000 to 200,000 clones, approximately 75% of them singletons. V lost 5 bases and J lost 0, with 7 bases in between. The length of the CDR3 is 13 residues. The germline V gene has CDR1 LNHDA and CDR2 SQIVND (reference sequence). As concerns this clone: What it binds is not known.

Sequenced: PBMCs. This sequence joins TRBV19 and TRBJ1-1; D unresolved. This sequence was found in a woman in her late teens or twenties in good health and CMV-seronegative. CDR3 sequence (DNA): TGTGCCAGTAGTGTTGGCTTGAACACTGAAGCTTTCTTT. Translation gives CASSVGLNTEAFF.